These 25 T cell receptor beta chains were all obtained from the same sample, sequenced in a study of blood T cell repertoires in COVID-19. Repertoires were generated with immunoSEQ multiplex PCR, while TCRdb's copy carries only in-frame clones and drops some. The sample lists around 250,000 clones, approximately 90% occurring once. Sequences were obtained from peripheral blood. The receptors here all came from a man aged 18 to 30 with active or convalescent COVID-19.

V is TRBV10-1 and J is TRBJ1-1; D possibly corresponds to TRBD1 (5 bases). With 4 bases removed from V and 7 bases from J, the gap between germline ends came to 7 bases. CDR1 is WNHNN, CDR2 SYGVQD, per germline (reference sequence). The CDR3 is 11 residues long. CDR3 DNA sequence: TGCGCCAGCAGTGCCGGGGGTGAAGCTTTCTTT. Its protein is CASSAGGEAFF.

Comment on this clone: An end of the junction does not agree with germline; a read error may underlie this. The chain couples TRBV5-1 to TRBJ2-5, with D unresolved. Germline V gene lookup returns CDR1 SGHRS and CDR2 YFSETQ. The CDR3 sequence is 11 residues long. The CDR3 DNA follows: TGCGCCAGCAGCTACCAGGAGACCCAGTACTTC. Amino acids: CASSYQETQYF.

The rearrangement links TRBV28 to TRBJ2-7, with D tentatively TRBD1 (5 bases). V shed 3 bases and J shed 5 bases, with 8 bases lying between them. Germline assignment: CDR1 MDHEN and CDR2 SYDVKM. This CDR3 spans 12 amino acids. The CDR3 here is CASSFNRNEQYF. CDR3 nucleotides: TGTGCCAGCAGTTTTAACAGGAACGAGCAGTACTTC.

J is TRBJ2-7 and V is TRBV30; a possible D gene is TRBD1 (5 bases). V lost 5 bases and J 5 bases, leaving 16 bases between the germline ends. CDR3 length: 13 residues. The V gene's germline CDR1 is GTSNPN and CDR2 SVGIG (reference sequence). The CDR3, as DNA: TGTGCCTGGGAGCAGGGCGTCAGGGACGAGCAGTACTTC. Translated: CAWEQGVRDEQYF. Drawing the rest from reference TRBV30 and TRBJ2-7, the complete variable domain is SQTIHQWPATLVQPVGSPLSLECTVEGTSNPNLYWYRQAAGRGLQLLFYSVGIGQISSEVPQNLSASRPQDRQFILSSKKLLLSDSGFYLCAWEQGVRDEQYFGPGTRLTVT.

V is TRBV3-1 (or the pseudogene TRBV3-2) and J is TRBJ2-3; tentative D call: TRBD1 (6 bases). CDR1 and CDR2 (germline): LGHDT, YNNKEL (reference sequence). The CDR3 loop spans 16 amino acids. The V end was cut by 4 bases, the J end by 1 base, with 15 bases between. CDR3 protein: CASSPRTEDGTDTQYF. The DNA for the CDR3 is TGTGCCAGCAGCCCTCGGACAGAAGACGGCACAGATACGCAGTATTTT.

V is TRBV7-9 and J is TRBJ1-2; D unresolved. The CDR3 totals 16 residues. CDR1 SEHNR and CDR2 FQNEAQ come from the germline V gene (reference sequence). The V end was cut by 5 bases, the J end by 4 bases, with 20 bases between. The CDR3 here is CASSRPGSAAAYGYTF. CDR3 coding DNA: TGTGCCAGCAGCCGCCCCGGGTCCGCGGCAGCCTATGGCTACACCTTC.

The genes are TRBV7-2 and TRBJ2-3, with 7 bases fitting TRBD1. J gave up 8 bases and V 5 bases, and 13 bases lay outside the gene matches. Germline assignment: CDR1 SGHTA and CDR2 FQGNSA. The CDR3 is 15 amino acids. CDR3 protein: CASSTRQGFLVTQYF. The CDR3 DNA follows: TGTGCCAGCAGCACCCGACAGGGTTTCTTGGTTACGCAGTATTTT.

This chain links TRBV15 with TRBJ2-2; D is possibly TRBD1 (6 bases). V dropped 0 bases and J dropped 2 bases, with 13 bases sitting between them. The CDR3 runs to 17 residues. CDR1 and CDR2 from the germline V gene are LNHNV and YYDKDF (reference sequence). This chain's CDR3 is CATSRESQGINTGELFF. In DNA, the CDR3 is TGTGCCACCAGCAGAGAATCTCAGGGGATCAACACCGGGGAGCTGTTTTTT.

The chain has TRBV9 and TRBJ2-2; possible D gene TRBD2, 5 bases. The CDR3 totals 16 residues. The germline gives CDR1 SGDLS, CDR2 YYNGEE. V shed 2 bases and J shed 0 bases, with 11 bases lying between them. The CDR3 is CASSVGVPANTGELFF. CDR3 bases: TGTGCCAGCAGCGTCGGGGTACCCGCGAACACCGGGGAGCTGTTTTTT.

This sequence joins TRBV19 and TRBJ2-5; D is unclear. This CDR3 spans 15 amino acids. V was trimmed by 5 bases and J by 1 base, leaving 14 bases between them. CDR1 and CDR2 (germline): LNHDA, SQIVND (reference sequence). In nucleotides, the CDR3 is TGTGCCAGTAGTCTAGTTGGCAGGCTCCAAGAGACCCAGTACTTC. Its protein product is CASSLVGRLQETQYF.

The chain has TRBV29-1 and TRBJ1-1; possible D gene TRBD1, 6 bases. From germline, CDR1 is SQVTM and CDR2 ANQGSEA. The CDR3 spans 13 residues. CDR3 residues: CSMRGGMNTEAFF. CDR3 sequence (DNA): TGCAGTATGAGGGGGGGCATGAACACTGAAGCTTTCTTT.

This rearrangement joins TRBV2 to TRBJ2-1, with 7 bases that match TRBD1. V was pared by 9 bases and J by 8 bases, with 13 bases of the junction left unmatched. The CDR3 is made up of 14 amino acids. Germline-derived CDR1 and CDR2 are SNHLY and FYNNEI. CDR3: CASFRDSAADEQFF. Here the CDR3 DNA reads TGTGCCAGTTTCCGGGACAGCGCTGCCGATGAGCAGTTCTTC. Using reference TRBV2 and TRBJ2-1 for the parts outside the CDR3, the full variable domain is EPEVTQTPSHQVTQMGQEVILRCVPISNHLYFYWYRQILGQKVEFLVSFYNNEISEKSEIFDDQFSVERPDGSNFTLKIRSTKLEDSAMYFCASFRDSAADEQFFGPGTRLTVL.

The chain has TRBV20-1 and TRBJ2-1; 10 bases fit TRBD2. CDR3 length equals 15 residues. The V segment lost 3 bases and the J segment 9 bases; nucleotides outside the gene matches: 11. CDR1 and CDR2 (germline): DFQATT, SNEGSKA (reference sequence). The chain's CDR3 is CSASILAGVPSEQFF. As DNA, the CDR3 is TGCAGTGCTAGTATTCTAGCGGGAGTCCCCAGTGAGCAGTTCTTC.

The rearrangement uses TRBV28 and TRBJ1-2, with 7 nucleotides matching TRBD1. Germline V gives CDR1 MDHEN, CDR2 SYDVKM. This CDR3 spans 15 amino acids. V lost 5 bases and J lost 8; bases outside the gene matches: 14. Written as DNA, the CDR3 is TGTGCCAGCAGTAGTGGAGGGGGCGCGGTTGAGGGCTACACCTTC. Amino acid sequence: CASSSGGGAVEGYTF.

The chain joins TRBV6-2 or TRBV6-3 to TRBJ2-5, with a weak D call TRBD2 (6 bases). Germline lookup yields CDR1 MNHEY and CDR2 SVGEGT. Trimming took 2 bases from V and 3 from J, leaving 22 bases between them. This CDR3 has 18 amino acids. CDR3 sequence reads: CASSYHPYNLASKETQYF. Here the CDR3 DNA reads TGTGCCAGCAGTTACCACCCCTACAATCTAGCGTCTAAAGAGACCCAGTACTTC.

This chain links TRBV7-9 with TRBJ1-2, with D unclear. Germline loops: CDR1 SEHNR, CDR2 FQNEAQ (reference sequence). Trimming removed 8 bases at V and 7 bases at J, with 11 bases between. CDR3 length: 11 residues. CDR3 coding DNA: TGTGCCAGCTCCCACGGTGTTGGCTACACCTTC. Its translation: CASSHGVGYTF. The variable domain in full, with the rest retrieved from reference TRBV7-9 and TRBJ1-2, is DTGVSQNPRHKITKRGQNVTFRCDPISEHNRLYWYRQTLGQGPEFLTYFQNEAQLEKSRLLSDRFSAERPKGSFSTLEIQRTEQGDSAMYLCASSHGVGYTFGSGTRLTVV.

The chain recombines TRBV28 with TRBJ2-3, with 7 bases that match TRBD2. The V gene end was trimmed by 2 bases and the J gene end by 10 bases; junction bases not matched to a gene: 6. Germline V lookup: CDR1 MDHEN, CDR2 SYDVKM. The CDR3 has 13 residues. The chain's CDR3 is CASSLAAGEAQYF. CDR3 nucleotide sequence: TGTGCCAGCAGTTTAGCGGCGGGGGAGGCGCAGTATTTT.

The chain combines TRBV2 with TRBJ2-3; TRBD1 is a possible D gene (6 bases). CDR1 and CDR2 from the germline V gene are SNHLY and FYNNEI. This CDR3 is built from 18 residues. Trimming shortened V by 6 bases and J by 3 bases, and 25 bases separated the two germline ends. Written as DNA, the CDR3 is TGTGCCAGCAGCGACCCTTGGACGGAATTACAGGGTACAGATACGCAGTATTTT. Residues: CASSDPWTELQGTDTQYF.

This clone turned up a few times. The V call is TRBV7-3, the J call TRBJ2-7; no clear D. In germline, CDR1 is SGHTA, CDR2 FQGTGA. Between the trimmed V and J ends, which lost 4 bases and 7 bases, there was a span of 8 bases. This CDR3 contains 11 residues. As DNA, the CDR3 is TGTGCCAGCAGCTCCTTGTGTGAGCAGTACTTC. It translates to CASSSLCEQYF.

The V gene is TRBV11-1, the J gene TRBJ2-1; D possibly corresponds to TRBD1 (5 bases). Germline loops: CDR1 SGHAT, CDR2 FQDESV (reference sequence). The CDR3 has 12 residues. The ends were cut back, 4 bases at V and 8 bases at J, with 9 bases in the middle. The CDR3 here is CASSWQGYEQFF. The CDR3 DNA sequence: TGTGCCAGCAGCTGGCAGGGTTATGAGCAGTTCTTC.

The chain links TRBV4-2 to TRBJ2-7; possibly TRBD1 for D (5 bases). The V end lost 9 bases, the J end lost 0 bases, and 6 bases lay between the germline ends. The CDR3 loop spans 11 amino acids. The germline CDR1 and CDR2 sequences are LGHNA and YNFKEQ. The CDR3 region is CASRGSYEQYF. CDR3 DNA: TGTGCCAGTAGGGGCTCCTACGAGCAGTACTTC.

This chain links TRBV28 with TRBJ1-1, with TRBD1 identical over 9 bases. The CDR3 runs to 17 residues. CDR1 and CDR2 from the germline V gene are MDHEN and SYDVKM. V gave up 3 bases and J gave up 5 bases; unmatched junction bases: 13. CDR3 in amino acids: CASSFAGQGFGGTEAFF. Written as DNA, the CDR3 is TGTGCCAGCAGTTTTGCGGGACAGGGTTTCGGAGGGACTGAAGCTTTCTTT.

The chain couples TRBV6-5 to TRBJ2-5; 11 nucleotides agree with TRBD1. Germline loops: CDR1 MNHEY, CDR2 SVGAGI. V was clipped by 7 bases and J by 4 bases; unmatched bases: 5. This CDR3 is 14 amino acids long. The CDR3: CASIGQGAGETQYF. CDR3 nucleotide sequence: TGTGCCAGCATCGGACAGGGGGCTGGAGAGACCCAGTACTTC.

This chain links TRBV6-5 with TRBJ2-5; no clear D. The CDR3 length is 13 residues. V was pared by 5 bases and J by 5 bases, with 12 bases between. Germline assignment: CDR1 MNHEY and CDR2 SVGAGI. CDR3 loop: CASSTQVRETQYF. CDR3 DNA: TGTGCCAGCAGTACCCAGGTCCGGGAGACCCAGTACTTC.

This chain connects TRBV9 to TRBJ2-7; the D gene is possibly TRBD2 (5 bases). This CDR3 has 15 residues. The V gene lost 0 bases and the J gene lost 2 bases, with 12 bases spanning the gap. The germline V gene has CDR1 SGDLS and CDR2 YYNGEE. The CDR3 DNA reads as TGTGCCAGCAGCGTAGACCCGGGGTGGGCCTACGAGCAGTACTTC. This gives the protein CASSVDPGWAYEQYF.